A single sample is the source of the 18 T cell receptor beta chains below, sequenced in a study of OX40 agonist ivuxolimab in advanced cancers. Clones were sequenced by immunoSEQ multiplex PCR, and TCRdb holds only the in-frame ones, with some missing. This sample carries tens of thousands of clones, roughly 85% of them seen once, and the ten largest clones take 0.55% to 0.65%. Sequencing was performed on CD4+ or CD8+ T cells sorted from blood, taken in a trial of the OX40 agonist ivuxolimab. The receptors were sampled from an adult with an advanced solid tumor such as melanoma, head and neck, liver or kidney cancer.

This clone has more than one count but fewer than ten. For the CDR3, the DNA is TGTGCCAGCAGCGTAGCTACAGGGATCTATGGCTACACCTTC. This sequence encodes CASSVATGIYGYTF. J is TRBJ1-2 and V is TRBV9; the D gene is possibly TRBD1 (6 bases). CDR1 SGDLS and CDR2 YYNGEE come from the germline V gene. V was shortened by 0 bases and J by 4 bases, with 10 bases between the two germline ends. CDR3 size: 14 residues.

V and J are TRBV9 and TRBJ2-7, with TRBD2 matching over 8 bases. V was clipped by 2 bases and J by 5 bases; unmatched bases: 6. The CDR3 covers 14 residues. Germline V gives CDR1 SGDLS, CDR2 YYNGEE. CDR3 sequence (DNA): TGTGCCAGCAGCGTGACGAGCGGGAGCCACGAGCAGTACTTC. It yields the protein CASSVTSGSHEQYF. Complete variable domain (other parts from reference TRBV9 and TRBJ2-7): DSGVTQTPKHLITATGQRVTLRCSPRSGDLSVYWYQQSLDQGLQFLIQYYNGEERAKGNILERFSAQQFPDLHSELNLSSLELGDSALYFCASSVTSGSHEQYFGPGTRLTVT.

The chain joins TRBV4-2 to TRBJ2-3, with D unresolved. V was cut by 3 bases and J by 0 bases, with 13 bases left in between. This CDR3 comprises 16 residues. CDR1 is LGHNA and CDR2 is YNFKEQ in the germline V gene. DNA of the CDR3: TGTGCCAGCAGCCAGGACCACCCGACTAGCACAGATACGCAGTATTTT. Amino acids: CASSQDHPTSTDTQYF.

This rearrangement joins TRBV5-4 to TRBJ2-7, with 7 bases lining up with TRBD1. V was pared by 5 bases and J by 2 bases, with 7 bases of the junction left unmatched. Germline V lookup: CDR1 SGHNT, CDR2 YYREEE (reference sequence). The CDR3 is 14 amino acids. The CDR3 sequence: CASRNPGQPYEQYF. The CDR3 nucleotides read TGTGCCAGCAGGAATCCGGGACAGCCCTACGAGCAGTACTTC.

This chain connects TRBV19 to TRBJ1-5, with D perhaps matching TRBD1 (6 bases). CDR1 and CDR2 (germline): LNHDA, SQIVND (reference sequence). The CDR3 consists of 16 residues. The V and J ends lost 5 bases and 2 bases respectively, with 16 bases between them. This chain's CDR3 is CASSPTRGNGNQPQHF. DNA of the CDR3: TGTGCCAGTAGTCCCACCAGGGGTAACGGCAATCAGCCCCAGCATTTT. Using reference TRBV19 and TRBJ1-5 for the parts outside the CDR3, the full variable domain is DGGITQSPKYLFRKEGQNVTLSCEQNLNHDAMYWYRQDPGQGLRLIYYSQIVNDFQKGDIAEGYSVSREKKESFPLTVTSAQKNPTAFYLCASSPTRGNGNQPQHFGDGTRLSIL.

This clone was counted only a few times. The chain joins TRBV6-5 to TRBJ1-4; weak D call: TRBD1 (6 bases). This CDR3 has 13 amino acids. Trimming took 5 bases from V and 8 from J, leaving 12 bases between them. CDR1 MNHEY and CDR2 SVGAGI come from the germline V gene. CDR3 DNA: TGTGCCAGCAGTACTACAGGGCGCGAAAAACTGTTTTTT. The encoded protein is CASSTTGREKLFF.

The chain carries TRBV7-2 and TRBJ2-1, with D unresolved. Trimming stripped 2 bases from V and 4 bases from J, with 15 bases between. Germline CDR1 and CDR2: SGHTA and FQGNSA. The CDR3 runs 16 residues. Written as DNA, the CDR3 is TGTGCCAGCAGCTTAAGCTGGGGTATCAGATACAATGAGCAGTTCTTC. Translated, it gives CASSLSWGIRYNEQFF.

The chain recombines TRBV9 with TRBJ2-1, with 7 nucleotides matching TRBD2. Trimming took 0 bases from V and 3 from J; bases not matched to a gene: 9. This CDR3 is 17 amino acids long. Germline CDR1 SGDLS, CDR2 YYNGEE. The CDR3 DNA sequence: TGTGCCAGCAGCGTAGCTCCCGGGGCGGGAGACTACAATGAGCAGTTCTTC. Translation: CASSVAPGAGDYNEQFF.

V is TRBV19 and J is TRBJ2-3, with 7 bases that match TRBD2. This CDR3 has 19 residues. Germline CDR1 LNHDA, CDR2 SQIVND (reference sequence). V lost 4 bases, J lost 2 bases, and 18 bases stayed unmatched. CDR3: CASSTSGGGTTGNTDTQYF. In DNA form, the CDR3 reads TGTGCCAGTAGTACCTCTGGGGGGGGGACTACGGGCAACACAGATACGCAGTATTTT. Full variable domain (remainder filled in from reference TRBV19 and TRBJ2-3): DGGITQSPKYLFRKEGQNVTLSCEQNLNHDAMYWYRQDPGQGLRLIYYSQIVNDFQKGDIAEGYSVSREKKESFPLTVTSAQKNPTAFYLCASSTSGGGTTGNTDTQYFGPGTRLTVL.

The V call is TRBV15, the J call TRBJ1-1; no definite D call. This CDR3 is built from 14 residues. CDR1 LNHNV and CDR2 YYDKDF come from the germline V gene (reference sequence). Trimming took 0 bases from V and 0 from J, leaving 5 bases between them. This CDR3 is CATSREHLNTEAFF. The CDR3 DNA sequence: TGTGCCACCAGCAGAGAACACCTGAACACTGAAGCTTTCTTT.

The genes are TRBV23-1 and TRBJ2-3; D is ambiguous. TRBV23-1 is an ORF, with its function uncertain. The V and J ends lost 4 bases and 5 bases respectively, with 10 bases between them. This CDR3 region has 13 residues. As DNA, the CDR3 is TGCGCCAGCAGTCGCCAGGCGTTAGATACGCAGTATTTT. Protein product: CASSRQALDTQYF.

The chain's CDR3 is CAWGLGPANYGYTF. The CDR3 nucleotides read TGTGCCTGGGGGCTCGGCCCGGCGAACTATGGCTACACCTTC. This rearrangement joins TRBV30 to TRBJ1-2; D call uncertain. The CDR3 covers 14 residues. V was clipped by 5 bases and J by 2 bases, with 15 bases between them. Germline-derived CDR1 and CDR2 are GTSNPN and SVGIG (reference sequence).

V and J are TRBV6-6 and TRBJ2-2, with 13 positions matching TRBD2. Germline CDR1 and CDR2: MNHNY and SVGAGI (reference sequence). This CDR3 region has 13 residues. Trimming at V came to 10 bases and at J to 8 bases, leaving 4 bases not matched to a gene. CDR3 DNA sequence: TGTGCCACCGGGACTAGCGGGATGGGGGAGCTGTTTTTT. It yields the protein CATGTSGMGELFF.

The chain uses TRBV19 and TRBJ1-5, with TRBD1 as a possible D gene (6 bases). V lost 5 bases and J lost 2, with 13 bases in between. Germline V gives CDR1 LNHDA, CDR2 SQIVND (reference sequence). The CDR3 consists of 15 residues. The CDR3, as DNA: TGTGCCAGTAGTCGGGGGGCGCGAGGCAATCAGCCCCAGCATTTT. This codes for CASSRGARGNQPQHF.

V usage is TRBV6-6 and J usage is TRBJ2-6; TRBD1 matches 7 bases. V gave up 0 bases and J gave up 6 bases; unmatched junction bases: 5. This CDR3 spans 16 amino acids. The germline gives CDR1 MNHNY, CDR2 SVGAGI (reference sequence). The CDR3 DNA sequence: TGTGCCAGCAGTTACTCGAGAGGGGGCGCGGCCAACGTCCTGACTTTC. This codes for CASSYSRGGAANVLTF.

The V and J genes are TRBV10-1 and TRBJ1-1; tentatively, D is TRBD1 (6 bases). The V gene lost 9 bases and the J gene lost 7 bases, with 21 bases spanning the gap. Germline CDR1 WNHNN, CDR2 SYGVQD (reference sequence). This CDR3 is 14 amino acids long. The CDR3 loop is CASRGRQAYREAFF. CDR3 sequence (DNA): TGCGCCAGTCGGGGGCGACAGGCCTACCGTGAAGCTTTCTTT.

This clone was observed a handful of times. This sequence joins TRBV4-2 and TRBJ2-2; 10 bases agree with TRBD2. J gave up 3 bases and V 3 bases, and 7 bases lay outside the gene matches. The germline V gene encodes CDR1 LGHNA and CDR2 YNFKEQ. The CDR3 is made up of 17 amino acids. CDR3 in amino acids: CASSQTPSGSYTGELFF. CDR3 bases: TGTGCCAGCAGCCAGACCCCTAGCGGGAGTTACACCGGGGAGCTGTTTTTT.

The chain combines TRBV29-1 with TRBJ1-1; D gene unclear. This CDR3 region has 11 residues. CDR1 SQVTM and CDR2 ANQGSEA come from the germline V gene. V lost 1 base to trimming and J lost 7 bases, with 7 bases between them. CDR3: CSVEGKSEAFF. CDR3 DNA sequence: TGCAGCGTTGAAGGAAAGAGTGAAGCTTTCTTT.